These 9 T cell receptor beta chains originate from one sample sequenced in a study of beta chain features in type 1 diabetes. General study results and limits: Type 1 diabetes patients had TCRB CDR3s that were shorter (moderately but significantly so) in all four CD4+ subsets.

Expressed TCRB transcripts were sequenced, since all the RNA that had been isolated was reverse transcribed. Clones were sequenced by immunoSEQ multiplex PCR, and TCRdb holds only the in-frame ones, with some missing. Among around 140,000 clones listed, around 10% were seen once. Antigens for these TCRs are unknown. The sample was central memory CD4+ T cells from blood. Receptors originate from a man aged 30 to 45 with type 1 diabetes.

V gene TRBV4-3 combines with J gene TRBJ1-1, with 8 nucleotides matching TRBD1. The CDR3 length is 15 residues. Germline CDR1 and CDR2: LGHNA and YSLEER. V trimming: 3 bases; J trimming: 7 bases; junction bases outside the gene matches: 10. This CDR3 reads CASSHVGQGKGEAFF. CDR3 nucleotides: TGCGCCAGCAGCCACGTCGGACAGGGAAAGGGTGAAGCTTTCTTT.

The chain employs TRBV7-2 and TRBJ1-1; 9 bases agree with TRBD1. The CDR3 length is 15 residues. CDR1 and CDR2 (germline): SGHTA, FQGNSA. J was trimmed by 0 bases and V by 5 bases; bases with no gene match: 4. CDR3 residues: CASSPGQGLNTEAFF. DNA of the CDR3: TGTGCCAGCAGCCCGGGACAGGGATTGAACACTGAAGCTTTCTTT.

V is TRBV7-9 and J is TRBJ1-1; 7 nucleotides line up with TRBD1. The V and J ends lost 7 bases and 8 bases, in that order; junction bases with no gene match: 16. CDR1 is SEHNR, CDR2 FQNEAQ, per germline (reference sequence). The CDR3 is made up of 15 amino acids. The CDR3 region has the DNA TGTGCCAGCAATACCGGGGACAGTAGCTCGGTAGAAGCTTTCTTT. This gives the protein CASNTGDSSSVEAFF.

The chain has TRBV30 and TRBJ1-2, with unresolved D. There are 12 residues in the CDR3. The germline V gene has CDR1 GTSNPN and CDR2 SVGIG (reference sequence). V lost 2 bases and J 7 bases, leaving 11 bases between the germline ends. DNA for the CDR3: TGTGCCTGGAGTCTACAGTCTGCTGGCTACACCTTC. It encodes CAWSLQSAGYTF.

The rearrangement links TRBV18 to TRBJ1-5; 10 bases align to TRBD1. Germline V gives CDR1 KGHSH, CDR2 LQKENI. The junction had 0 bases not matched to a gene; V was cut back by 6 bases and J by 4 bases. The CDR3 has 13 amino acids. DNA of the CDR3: TGTGCCAGCTCGGACAGGGGGAATCAGCCCCAGCATTTT. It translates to CASSDRGNQPQHF.

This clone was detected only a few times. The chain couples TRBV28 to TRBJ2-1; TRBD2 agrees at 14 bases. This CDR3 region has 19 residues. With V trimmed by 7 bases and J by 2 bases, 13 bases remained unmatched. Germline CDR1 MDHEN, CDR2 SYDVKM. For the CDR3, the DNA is TGTGCCAGCAAACAAGTGGGGACTAGCGGGGGACGGACCTACAATGAGCAGTTCTTC. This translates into CASKQVGTSGGRTYNEQFF.

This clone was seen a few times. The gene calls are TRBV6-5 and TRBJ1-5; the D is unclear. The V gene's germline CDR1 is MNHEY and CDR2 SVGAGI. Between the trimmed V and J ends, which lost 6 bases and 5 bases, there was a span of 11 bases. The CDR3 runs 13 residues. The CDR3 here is CASRRYRDQPQHF. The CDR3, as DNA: TGTGCCAGCAGAAGGTACAGAGATCAGCCCCAGCATTTT.

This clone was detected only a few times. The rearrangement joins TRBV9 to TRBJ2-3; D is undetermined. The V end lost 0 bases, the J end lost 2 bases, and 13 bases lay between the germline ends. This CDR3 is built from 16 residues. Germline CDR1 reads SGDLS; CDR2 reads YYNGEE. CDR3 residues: CASSVATNPDTDTQYF. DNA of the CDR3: TGTGCCAGCAGCGTAGCTACGAACCCCGACACAGATACGCAGTATTTT.

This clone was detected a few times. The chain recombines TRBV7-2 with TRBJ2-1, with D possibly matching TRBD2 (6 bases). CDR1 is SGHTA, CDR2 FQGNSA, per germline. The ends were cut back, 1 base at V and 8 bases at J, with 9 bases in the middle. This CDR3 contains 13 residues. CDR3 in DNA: TGTGCCAGCAGCTTAGTATCGGGGGATGAGCAGTTCTTC. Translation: CASSLVSGDEQFF.